The present entry profiles one TCR beta chain with its context. This was the immunoSEQ v3.0 assay at survey level. Produced via immunoSEQ multiplex PCR; TCRdb's table is partial and in-frame only. Seen here are 20,000 to 30,000 clones, roughly 85% observed once, and the top ten hold over 8%. This sample was taken from a study of long-term antiretroviral therapy in people with HIV. This receptor was identified in a woman in her thirties or forties with HIV. The sample was unsorted PBMCs, taken 1.2 years after starting antiretroviral therapy.

In nucleotides, the CDR3 is TGTGCCAGCAGCTCCTTAAGGACAGACTACACCTTC. Residues: CASSSLRTDYTF. This chain joins TRBV7-2 and TRBJ1-2; D is perhaps TRBD1 (6 bases). Germline V gene sequence: CDR1 SGHTA, CDR2 FQGNSA. The CDR3 length is 12 residues. V lost 4 bases, J lost 10 bases, and 13 bases lay in between.